This T cell receptor beta chain was captured in a study of cytomegalovirus exposure and HLA in healthy donors. Primers for the PCR totalled 60 Vbeta and 13 Jbeta. Sequenced by immunoSEQ multiplex PCR; TCRdb stores in-frame clones only, minus some. The sample records about 140,000 clones, about 77% being singletons. Study-wide results and caveats: Evidence from a later analysis indicated that most CMV-associated TCR beta chains looked HLA-restricted. In vitro experiments confirmed that three CMV-associated chains were specific for CMV antigens. About 87% or about 30% of the time was how often most TCR beta V segments were productive, according to an earlier analysis.

The length of the CDR3 is 17 residues. From germline, CDR1 is SGHNT and CDR2 YYREEE (reference sequence). The V and J ends lost 1 base and 7 bases, in that order; junction bases with no gene match: 14. About this clone itself: Antigen unknown.

The sequence came from a female donor in good health and CMV-seronegative. Specimen: PBMCs. V and J are TRBV5-4 and TRBJ1-2, with 9 bases that match TRBD1. CDR3 nucleotides: TGTGCCAGCAGCTTGCGAGTCGGACAGGGGTCCGTGGGTGGCTACACCTTC. This gives the protein CASSLRVGQGSVGGYTF.